The clone carrying this T cell receptor beta chain was detected many times. Antigen specificity is unknown. CDR3 length: 16 amino acids. V was pared by 5 bases and J by 0 bases, with 11 bases between. Certain patients, namely those with other autoimmune diseases, uncontrolled infections, pregnancy or lactation, were excluded. The TCR beta CDR3 regions underwent amplification from RNA transcripts. The library came from an HTBI-primed first-round RT-PCR and a second-round multiplex PCR. TCRdb reanalysed the multiplex PCR reads using MiXCR and keeps one entry per CDR3 protein. The table records over a million distinct CDR3 sequences, around a third of them present only once. This record belongs to a study of Graves' ophthalmopathy and Graves' hyperthyroidism. Findings of the study overall: Among expanded thyroid clonotypes above 0.001 frequency, most also occurred in blood.

The TCR was taken from an adult man with Graves' hyperthyroidism. The chain links TRBV12-3 or TRBV12-4 to TRBJ2-6; D unclear. Specimen: peripheral blood or thyroid tissue (not recorded which). CDR3 sequence: CASSVPWGSGANVLTF. The DNA of the CDR3 is TGTGCCAGCAGTGTTCCTTGGGGCTCTGGGGCCAACGTCCTGACTTTC.